One T cell receptor beta chain is described in this entry. Its antigen is unknown. Trimming at V came to 2 bases and at J to 4 bases, leaving 3 bases not matched to a gene. The CDR3 loop spans 15 amino acids. The data stem from a study of OX40 agonist ivuxolimab in advanced cancers. Across the study: Patients receiving dose escalation had hepatocellular carcinoma, melanoma, renal cell or head and neck cancer. Anti-PD-1, anti-PD-L1 or anti-CTLA-4 therapy given earlier was allowed, and about 38% had some.

Produced via immunoSEQ multiplex PCR; TCRdb's table is partial and in-frame only. Found here are approximately 76,000 clones, roughly 89% of them singletons; the top ten hold 10% to 15%. Study conclusions and caveats: Clones of CD4+ and CD8+ blood T cells grew by week 6 at doses of 0.1 to 3.0 mg/kg. A proportion of nonresponders additionally exhibited low normalized T-cell clonal expansion.

Here the sequenced sample was CD4+ or CD8+ T cells sorted from blood, taken in a trial of the OX40 agonist ivuxolimab. V is TRBV5-7 and J is TRBJ2-2, with 9 positions matching TRBD2. TRBV5-7 is labeled an ORF, and its function is uncertain. The source of this sequence is an adult with an advanced solid tumor such as melanoma, head and neck, liver or kidney cancer. The CDR3 DNA sequence: TGTGCCAGCAGCTTAGAAGCGGGAGGCACCGGGGAGCTGTTTTTT. Amino acids: CASSLEAGGTGELFF.